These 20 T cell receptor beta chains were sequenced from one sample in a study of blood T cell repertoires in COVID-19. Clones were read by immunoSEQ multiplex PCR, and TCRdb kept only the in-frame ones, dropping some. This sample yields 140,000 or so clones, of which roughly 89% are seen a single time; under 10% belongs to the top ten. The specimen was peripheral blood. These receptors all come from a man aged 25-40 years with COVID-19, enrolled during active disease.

The CDR3 DNA reads as TGTGCCACCTTAGGAGGGACAGACTACGAGCAGTACTTC. Residues: CATLGGTDYEQYF. V gene TRBV27 combines with J gene TRBJ2-7; maybe TRBD1 (7 bases). Per the germline V gene, CDR1 is MNHEY and CDR2 is SMNVEV (reference sequence). CDR3 length equals 13 residues. Trimming stripped 10 bases from V and 3 bases from J, with 16 bases between.

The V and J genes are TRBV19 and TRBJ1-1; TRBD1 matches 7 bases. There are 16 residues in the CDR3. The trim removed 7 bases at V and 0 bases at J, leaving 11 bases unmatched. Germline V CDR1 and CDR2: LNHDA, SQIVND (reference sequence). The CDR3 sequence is CASTEGTEYMNTEAFF. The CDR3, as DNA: TGTGCCAGTACCGAAGGGACAGAATATATGAACACTGAAGCTTTCTTT.

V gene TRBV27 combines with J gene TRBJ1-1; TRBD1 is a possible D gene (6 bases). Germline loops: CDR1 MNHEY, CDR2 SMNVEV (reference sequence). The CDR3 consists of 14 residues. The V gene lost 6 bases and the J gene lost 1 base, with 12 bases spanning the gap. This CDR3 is CASSPRGGNTEAFF. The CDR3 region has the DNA TGTGCCAGCAGCCCGAGGGGGGGGAACACTGAAGCTTTCTTT.

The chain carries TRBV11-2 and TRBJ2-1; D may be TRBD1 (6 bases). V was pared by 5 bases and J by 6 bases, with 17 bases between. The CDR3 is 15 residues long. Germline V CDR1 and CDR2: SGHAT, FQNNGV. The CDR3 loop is CASSPGVGVLNEQFF. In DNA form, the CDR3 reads TGTGCCAGCAGCCCAGGGGTGGGGGTTCTCAATGAGCAGTTCTTC.

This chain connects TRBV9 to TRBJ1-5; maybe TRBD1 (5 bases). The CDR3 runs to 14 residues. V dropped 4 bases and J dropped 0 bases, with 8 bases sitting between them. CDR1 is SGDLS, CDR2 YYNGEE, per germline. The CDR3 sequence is CASSPTGSNQPQHF. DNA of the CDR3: TGTGCCAGCAGCCCCACAGGTAGCAATCAGCCCCAGCATTTT. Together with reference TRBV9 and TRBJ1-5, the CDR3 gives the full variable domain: DSGVTQTPKHLITATGQRVTLRCSPRSGDLSVYWYQQSLDQGLQFLIQYYNGEERAKGNILERFSAQQFPDLHSELNLSSLELGDSALYFCASSPTGSNQPQHFGDGTRLSIL.

As DNA, the CDR3 is TGTGCCAGCAGTGAAAAGGACGGGAGGGCCCTCCCCGGGGAGCTGTTTTTT. Amino acids: CASSEKDGRALPGELFF. The gene calls are TRBV6-1 and TRBJ2-2; 8 bases are shared with TRBD2. Germline-derived CDR1 and CDR2 are MNHNS and SASEGT. Unmatched junction bases numbered 11, after V lost 2 bases and J lost 6 bases. This CDR3 contains 17 residues.

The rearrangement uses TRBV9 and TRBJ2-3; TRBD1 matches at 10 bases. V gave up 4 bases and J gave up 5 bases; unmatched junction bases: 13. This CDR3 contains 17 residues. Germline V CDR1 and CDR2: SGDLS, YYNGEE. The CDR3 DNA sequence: TGTGCCAGCAGCCCGCAGGCGGGGACAGGGGTTAGAGATACGCAGTATTTT. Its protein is CASSPQAGTGVRDTQYF.

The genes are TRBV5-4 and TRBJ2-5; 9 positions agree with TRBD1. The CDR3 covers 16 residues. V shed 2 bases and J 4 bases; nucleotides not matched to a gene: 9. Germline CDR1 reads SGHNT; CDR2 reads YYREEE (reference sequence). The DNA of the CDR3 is TGTGCCAGCAGCTTTTTACAGGGGGCCGGAGGAGAGACCCAGTACTTC. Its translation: CASSFLQGAGGETQYF.

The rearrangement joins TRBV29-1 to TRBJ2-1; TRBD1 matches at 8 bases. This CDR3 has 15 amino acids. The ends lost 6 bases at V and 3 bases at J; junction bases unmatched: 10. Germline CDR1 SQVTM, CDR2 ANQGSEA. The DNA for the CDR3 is TGCAGCGTAAGAGGGCTTGGACAGGGCTACAATGAGCAGTTCTTC. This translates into CSVRGLGQGYNEQFF.

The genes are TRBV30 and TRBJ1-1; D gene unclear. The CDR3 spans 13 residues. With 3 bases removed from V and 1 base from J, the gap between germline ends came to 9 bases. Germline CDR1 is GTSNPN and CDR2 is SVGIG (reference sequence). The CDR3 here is CAWRRGGNTEAFF. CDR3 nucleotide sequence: TGTGCCTGGAGGAGAGGAGGGAACACTGAAGCTTTCTTT.

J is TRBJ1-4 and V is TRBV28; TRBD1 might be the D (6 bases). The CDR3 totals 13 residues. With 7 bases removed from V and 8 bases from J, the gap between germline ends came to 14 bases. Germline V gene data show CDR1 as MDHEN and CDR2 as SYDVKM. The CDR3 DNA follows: TGTGCCAGCACTCTCAGGGGATGGGAAAAACTGTTTTTT. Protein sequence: CASTLRGWEKLFF.

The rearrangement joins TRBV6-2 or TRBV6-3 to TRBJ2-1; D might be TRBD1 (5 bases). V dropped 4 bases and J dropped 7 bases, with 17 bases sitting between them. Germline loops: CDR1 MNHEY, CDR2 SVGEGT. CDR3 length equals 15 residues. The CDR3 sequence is CASSSRQRTGNEQFF. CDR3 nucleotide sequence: TGTGCCAGCAGTTCAAGACAGCGAACTGGGAATGAGCAGTTCTTC.

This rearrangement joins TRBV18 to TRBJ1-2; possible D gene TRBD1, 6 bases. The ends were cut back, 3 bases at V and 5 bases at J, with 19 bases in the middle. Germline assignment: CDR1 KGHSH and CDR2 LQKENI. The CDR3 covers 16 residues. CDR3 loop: CASSPTTGILSYGYTF. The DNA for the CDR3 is TGTGCCAGCTCACCCACAACAGGGATCCTATCATATGGCTACACCTTC.

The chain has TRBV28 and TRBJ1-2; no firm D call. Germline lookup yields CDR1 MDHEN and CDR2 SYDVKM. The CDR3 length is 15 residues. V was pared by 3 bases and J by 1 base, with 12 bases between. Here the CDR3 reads CASSFEGRLNYGYTF. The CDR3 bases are TGTGCCAGCAGTTTCGAGGGCAGGCTTAACTATGGCTACACCTTC.

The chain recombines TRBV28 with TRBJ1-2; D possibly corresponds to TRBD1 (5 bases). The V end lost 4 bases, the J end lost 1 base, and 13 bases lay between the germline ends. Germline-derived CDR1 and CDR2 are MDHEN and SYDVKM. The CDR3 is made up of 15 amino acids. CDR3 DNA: TGTGCCAGCAGTTCCCGGGCGGGGGGTAACTATGGCTACACCTTC. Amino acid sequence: CASSSRAGGNYGYTF.

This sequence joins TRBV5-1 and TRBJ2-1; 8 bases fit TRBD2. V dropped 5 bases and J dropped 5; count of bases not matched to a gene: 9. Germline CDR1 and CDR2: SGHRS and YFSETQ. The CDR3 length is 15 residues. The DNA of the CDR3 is TGCGCCAGCAGGGCTAGCGGGTCCCCTCACAATGAGCAGTTCTTC. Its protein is CASRASGSPHNEQFF.

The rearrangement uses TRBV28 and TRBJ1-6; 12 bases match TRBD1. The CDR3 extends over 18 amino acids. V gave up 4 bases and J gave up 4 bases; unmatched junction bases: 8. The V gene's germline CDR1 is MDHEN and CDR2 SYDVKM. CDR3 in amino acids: CASSSSGTGGTYNSPLHF. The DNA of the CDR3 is TGTGCCAGCAGTTCCTCCGGGACAGGGGGCACGTATAATTCACCCCTCCACTTT.

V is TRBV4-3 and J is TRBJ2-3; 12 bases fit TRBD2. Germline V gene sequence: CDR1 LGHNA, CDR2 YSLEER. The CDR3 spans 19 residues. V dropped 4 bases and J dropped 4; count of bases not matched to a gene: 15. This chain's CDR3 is CASSLEASGRANQPDTQYF. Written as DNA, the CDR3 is TGCGCCAGCAGCCTTGAAGCTAGCGGGAGGGCTAATCAGCCAGATACGCAGTATTTT.

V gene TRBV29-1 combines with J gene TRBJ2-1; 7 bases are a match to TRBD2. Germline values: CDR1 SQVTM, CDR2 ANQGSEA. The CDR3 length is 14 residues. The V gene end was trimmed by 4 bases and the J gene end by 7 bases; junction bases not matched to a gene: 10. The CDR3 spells CSVARRGVINEQFF. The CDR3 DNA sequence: TGCAGCGTTGCGAGACGGGGGGTGATTAATGAGCAGTTCTTC.

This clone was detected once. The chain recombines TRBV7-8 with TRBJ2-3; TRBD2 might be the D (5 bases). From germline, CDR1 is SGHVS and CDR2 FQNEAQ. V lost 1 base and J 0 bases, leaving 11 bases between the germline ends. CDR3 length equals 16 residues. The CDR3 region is CASSLGGLASTDTQYF. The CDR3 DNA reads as TGTGCCAGCAGCTTAGGGGGTCTAGCAAGCACAGATACGCAGTATTTT.